A single sample gave rise to the 25 T cell receptor beta chains below, sequenced in a study of T cell responses to AZD1222 COVID-19 vaccine. Method: immunoSEQ multiplex PCR; TCRdb's copy keeps in-frame clones and lacks some. The sample contains 100,000 to 150,000 clones, just over 90% of which appear only once. Sequencing was performed on peripheral blood, taken 28 days after the second AZD1222 dose. All receptors come from an adult who received the AZD1222 COVID-19 vaccine.

The rearrangement links TRBV6-1 to TRBJ1-5; a weak D match, TRBD1 (6 bases). Germline V gene sequence: CDR1 MNHNS, CDR2 SASEGT. V was trimmed by 3 bases and J by 5 bases, leaving 8 bases between them. There are 13 residues in the CDR3. As DNA, the CDR3 is TGTGCCAGCAGTGATACAGGGTATCAGCCCCAGCATTTT. Its translation: CASSDTGYQPQHF.

This chain joins TRBV29-1 and TRBJ1-2, with a possible D match to TRBD1 (5 bases). Trimming stripped 1 base from V and 3 bases from J, with 18 bases between. The CDR3 runs to 16 residues. Germline loops: CDR1 SQVTM, CDR2 ANQGSEA. The chain's CDR3 is CSVEVGWTPDYYGYTF. In DNA, the CDR3 is TGCAGCGTTGAAGTGGGCTGGACACCGGATTACTATGGCTACACCTTC. The full variable domain, its missing parts supplied by reference TRBV29-1 and TRBJ1-2, is SAVISQKPSRDICQRGTSLTIQCQVDSQVTMMFWYRQQPGQSLTLIATANQGSEATYESGFVIDKFPISRPNLTFSTLTVSNMSPEDSSIYLCSVEVGWTPDYYGYTFGSGTRLTVV.

The genes are TRBV11-2 and TRBJ2-3, with D possibly matching TRBD2 (6 bases). There are 15 residues in the CDR3. The ends were cut back, 5 bases at V and 4 bases at J, with 16 bases in the middle. Germline V lookup: CDR1 SGHAT, CDR2 FQNNGV. In nucleotides, the CDR3 is TGTGCCAGCAGCCTCAGCGGGTTAAATGCAGATACGCAGTATTTT. This codes for CASSLSGLNADTQYF.

V usage is TRBV19 and J usage is TRBJ2-3, with D perhaps matching TRBD2 (7 bases). The CDR3 covers 15 residues. Trimming removed 1 base from V and 2 bases from J, with 10 bases in between. The germline gives CDR1 LNHDA, CDR2 SQIVND (reference sequence). This CDR3 is CASSIAGGVTDTQYF. CDR3 DNA: TGTGCCAGTAGTATAGCGGGGGGCGTCACAGATACGCAGTATTTT.

The chain links TRBV30 to TRBJ1-1; D remains unclear. The CDR3 consists of 12 residues. Germline V gene sequence: CDR1 GTSNPN, CDR2 SVGIG (reference sequence). The V end lost 1 base, the J end lost 4 bases, and 7 bases lay between the germline ends. The CDR3 DNA reads as TGTGCCTGGAGTGCGACGGGCACTGAAGCTTTCTTT. Translation: CAWSATGTEAFF.

The chain carries TRBV3-1 (or the pseudogene TRBV3-2) and TRBJ2-3; a weak D match, TRBD1 (5 bases). Germline-derived CDR1 and CDR2 are LGHDT and YNNKEL (reference sequence). The CDR3 loop spans 15 amino acids. Between the trimmed V and J ends, which lost 3 bases and 3 bases, there was a span of 13 bases. The CDR3 region is CASSHLGVVTDTQYF. CDR3 sequence (DNA): TGTGCCAGCAGCCATCTAGGGGTGGTGACAGATACGCAGTATTTT.

The gene calls are TRBV5-1 and TRBJ2-2; D is unresolved. This CDR3 region has 14 residues. V shed 4 bases and J shed 5 bases, with 12 bases lying between them. From germline, CDR1 is SGHRS and CDR2 YFSETQ. The CDR3 DNA reads TGCGCCAGCAGCGCGGATAGTGTAACCGGGGAGCTGTTTTTT. Protein sequence: CASSADSVTGELFF.

Concerning this clone: Other DNA sequences of this sample code for an identical CDR3. V usage is TRBV7-9 and J usage is TRBJ1-4; weak D call: TRBD1 (5 bases). Germline V lookup: CDR1 SEHNR, CDR2 FQNEAQ (reference sequence). Trimming removed 1 base from V and 8 bases from J, with 8 bases in between. This CDR3 is 13 amino acids long. The CDR3, as DNA: TGTGCCAGCAGCTTAGGGGGGAACGAAAAACTGTTTTTT. Residues: CASSLGGNEKLFF. The whole variable domain, filled in from reference TRBV7-9 and TRBJ1-4, reads DTGVSQNPRHKITKRGQNVTFRCDPISEHNRLYWYRQTLGQGPEFLTYFQNEAQLEKSRLLSDRFSAERPKGSFSTLEIQRTEQGDSAMYLCASSLGGNEKLFFGSGTQLSVL.

The chain recombines TRBV18 with TRBJ2-5; 9 bases map to TRBD2. V dropped 3 bases and J dropped 2; count of bases not matched to a gene: 4. Looked up from germline, CDR1 is KGHSH and CDR2 is LQKENI. The CDR3 loop spans 15 amino acids. CDR3 region: CASSPSGSKQETQYF. CDR3 nucleotides: TGTGCCAGCTCACCTAGCGGGAGTAAACAAGAGACCCAGTACTTC. Complete variable domain (other parts from reference TRBV18 and TRBJ2-5): NAGVMQNPRHLVRRRGQEARLRCSPMKGHSHVYWYRQLPEEGLKFMVYLQKENIIDESGMPKERFSAEFPKEGPSILRIQQVVRGDSAAYFCASSPSGSKQETQYFGPGTRLLVL.

The chain uses TRBV4-1 and TRBJ1-6; TRBD1 matches at 8 bases. The CDR3 is made up of 16 amino acids. Germline loops: CDR1 MGHRA, CDR2 YSYEKL. V shed 6 bases, J shed 9 bases, and the junction held 13 bases outside the gene matches. As DNA, the CDR3 is TGCGCCAGCAGGCCTGAACCCGGACAGGGTGGTTCACCCCTCCACTTT. Protein sequence: CASRPEPGQGGSPLHF.

This chain links TRBV12-3 or TRBV12-4 with TRBJ1-5; a weak D match, TRBD1 (5 bases). The length of the CDR3 is 13 residues. V was trimmed by 5 bases and J by 4 bases, leaving 9 bases between them. CDR3 region: CASSDSGNQPQHF. The DNA for the CDR3 is TGTGCCAGCAGTGACAGCGGTAATCAGCCCCAGCATTTT.

The CDR3 DNA sequence: TGTGCCTGGAGCTGGACAGGATCAAACACTGAAGCTTTCTTT. It codes for CAWSWTGSNTEAFF. The chain has TRBV30 and TRBJ1-1; TRBD1 agrees at 7 bases. V gave up 3 bases and J gave up 2 bases; unmatched junction bases: 6. The CDR3 length is 14 residues. CDR1 and CDR2 (germline): GTSNPN, SVGIG (reference sequence).

This clone came up a few times. The gene calls are TRBV18 and TRBJ1-1, with D maybe TRBD1 (5 bases). The germline gives CDR1 KGHSH, CDR2 LQKENI. Trimming cost V 3 bases and J 0 bases, with 8 bases left between them. The CDR3 contains 14 residues. The CDR3: CASSPQTVNTEAFF. CDR3 bases: TGTGCCAGCTCACCCCAGACAGTGAACACTGAAGCTTTCTTT.

This CDR3 reads CASSLGGRTGPAEQYF. The CDR3, as DNA: TGTGCCAGCAGCTTAGGGGGTAGGACAGGGCCCGCCGAGCAGTACTTC. The V gene is TRBV7-8, the J gene TRBJ2-7; 8 bases line up with TRBD1. The junction had 11 bases not matched to a gene; V was cut back by 1 base and J by 6 bases. This CDR3 has 16 amino acids. Germline V gene lookup returns CDR1 SGHVS and CDR2 FQNEAQ.

This sequence joins TRBV30 and TRBJ1-5; D is unresolved. In germline, CDR1 is GTSNPN, CDR2 SVGIG (reference sequence). This CDR3 is 15 amino acids long. The V gene lost 2 bases and the J gene lost 7 bases, with 18 bases spanning the gap. DNA for the CDR3: TGTGCCTGGAGTCCTCCGACGGTGGGTATCCAGCCCCAGCATTTT. Its translation is CAWSPPTVGIQPQHF.

The chain employs TRBV7-8 and TRBJ2-3; D gene ambiguous. Germline V gives CDR1 SGHVS, CDR2 FQNEAQ. The CDR3 runs to 14 residues. V was trimmed by 5 bases and J by 0 bases, leaving 9 bases between them. The chain's CDR3 is CASSPYGSTDTQYF. Here the CDR3 DNA reads TGTGCCAGCAGCCCCTATGGGAGCACAGATACGCAGTATTTT.

This rearrangement joins TRBV7-7 to TRBJ2-4; the D gene is possibly TRBD2 (7 bases). Germline V gene lookup returns CDR1 SSHAT and CDR2 FNYEAQ (reference sequence). The V end was cut by 7 bases, the J end by 0 bases, with 25 bases between. The length of the CDR3 is 19 residues. The CDR3 nucleotides read TGTGCCAGCATCCTTCAGGGGAGCCTGGGAGGGGTAGCCAAAAACATTCAGTACTTC. It is translated as CASILQGSLGGVAKNIQYF.

The chain employs TRBV7-9 and TRBJ1-1, with TRBD1 matching over 7 bases. This CDR3 has 14 residues. Trimming took 5 bases from V and 1 from J; bases not matched to a gene: 4. Germline V gene lookup returns CDR1 SEHNR and CDR2 FQNEAQ (reference sequence). The CDR3 here is CASSVTGTNTEAFF. Here the CDR3 DNA reads TGTGCCAGCAGCGTGACAGGGACGAACACTGAAGCTTTCTTT.

The chain uses TRBV27 and TRBJ2-1, with TRBD2 matching over 10 bases. Germline V gene sequence: CDR1 MNHEY, CDR2 SMNVEV (reference sequence). CDR3 length: 16 amino acids. The trim removed 4 bases at V and 5 bases at J, leaving 8 bases unmatched. The DNA for the CDR3 is TGTGCCAGCAGTTCCACCGGGACTAGCGTCGACAATGAGCAGTTCTTC. It encodes CASSSTGTSVDNEQFF.

In nucleotides, the CDR3 is TGTGCCAGCAGCTTGGACAGATACACTGAAGCTTTCTTT. Residues: CASSLDRYTEAFF. The V gene is TRBV5-6, the J gene TRBJ1-1; D is ambiguous. Germline CDR1 SGHDT, CDR2 YYEEEE. V dropped 0 bases and J dropped 3 bases, with 6 bases sitting between them. There are 13 residues in the CDR3.

V is TRBV3-1 (or the pseudogene TRBV3-2) and J is TRBJ2-1, with 7 bases lining up with TRBD1. This CDR3 has 13 amino acids. Germline-derived CDR1 and CDR2 are LGHDT and YNNKEL (reference sequence). The V segment lost 4 bases and the J segment 8 bases; nucleotides outside the gene matches: 5. The CDR3 bases are TGTGCCAGCAGCCTACGACAGGGTCATGAGCAGTTCTTC. This codes for CASSLRQGHEQFF.

This chain uses TRBV7-8 with TRBJ2-7; 7 positions match TRBD1. The CDR3 length is 15 residues. The germline CDR1 and CDR2 sequences are SGHVS and FQNEAQ. Trimming took 5 bases from V and 3 from J; bases not matched to a gene: 10. The CDR3 DNA follows: TGTGCCAGCAGCCCCCCGGGACAGAAATTCTACGAGCAGTACTTC. Protein: CASSPPGQKFYEQYF.

The rearrangement uses TRBV30 and TRBJ1-1; D unresolved. There are 13 residues in the CDR3. Germline V gene data show CDR1 as GTSNPN and CDR2 as SVGIG (reference sequence). V was cut by 0 bases and J by 4 bases, with 9 bases left in between. CDR3 sequence: CAWSVAIGTEAFF. The CDR3, as DNA: TGTGCCTGGAGTGTAGCGATAGGCACTGAAGCTTTCTTT.

The chain couples TRBV30 to TRBJ1-2; D unresolved. The CDR3 has 11 amino acids. Per the germline V gene, CDR1 is GTSNPN and CDR2 is SVGIG (reference sequence). V lost 0 bases and J lost 13, with 12 bases in between. CDR3 in amino acids: CAWSVGISSTF. CDR3 sequence (DNA): TGTGCCTGGAGTGTGGGGATTTCTTCCACCTTC.

The chain couples TRBV6-5 to TRBJ2-6; D may be TRBD2 (5 bases). V lost 2 bases, J lost 2 bases, and 10 bases lay in between. Germline CDR1 is MNHEY and CDR2 is SVGAGI. This CDR3 spans 16 amino acids. In nucleotides, the CDR3 is TGTGCCAGCAGTTACCTAGGGAGCCCTGGGGCCAACGTCCTGACTTTC. The encoded protein is CASSYLGSPGANVLTF.